This TCR beta chain was captured by sequencing in a study of shared clonotypes between healthy human individuals. Measured with immunoSEQ multiplex PCR; TCRdb has only the in-frame clones, and not every one. The data contain 1,400,000 or so clones, 97% to 99% of them singletons. This CDR3 has 14 amino acids. After removal of 3 bases from V and 5 bases from J, the junction contained 0 bases not matched to a gene. Germline values: CDR1 MNHEY, CDR2 SMNVEV (reference sequence). What was sequenced was naive CD4+ T cells sorted from blood. Documented subset: CD45RA+ positively selected. The source is a man aged 25 to 40 in good health. The chain joins TRBV27 to TRBJ2-1; 11 nucleotides agree with TRBD2. CDR3 coding DNA: TGTGCCAGCAGTTTGACTAGCGGGAACAATGAGCAGTTCTTC. Translation gives CASSLTSGNNEQFF.